This T cell receptor beta chain came from a study of blood T cell dynamics during melanoma immunotherapy. Time point: pre-treatment baseline. This CDR3 has 15 residues. Germline CDR1 reads MNHNS; CDR2 reads SASEGT. The V and J ends lost 0 bases and 6 bases respectively, with 11 bases between them. Clones were sequenced by immunoSEQ multiplex PCR, and TCRdb holds only the in-frame ones, with some missing. Seen here are more than 11,000 clones, 85% to 90% observed once, and the top ten hold around 6%. The chain is built from TRBV6-1 and TRBJ2-2; D unclear. The sequencing here drew on blood, taken from a patient treated with checkpoint blockade. This sequence originates from a human donor with melanoma. CDR3 bases: TGTGCCAGCAGTGAAGCGCAGAGGTATGCCGGGGAGCTGTTTTTT. Translated, it gives CASSEAQRYAGELFF.